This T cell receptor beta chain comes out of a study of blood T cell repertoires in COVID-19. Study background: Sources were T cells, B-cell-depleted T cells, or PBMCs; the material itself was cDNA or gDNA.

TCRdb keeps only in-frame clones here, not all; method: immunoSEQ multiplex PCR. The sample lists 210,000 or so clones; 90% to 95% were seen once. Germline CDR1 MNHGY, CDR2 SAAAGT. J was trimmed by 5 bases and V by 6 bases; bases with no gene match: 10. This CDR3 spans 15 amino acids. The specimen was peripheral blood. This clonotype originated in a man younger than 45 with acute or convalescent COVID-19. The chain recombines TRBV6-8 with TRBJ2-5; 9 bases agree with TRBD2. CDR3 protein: CASSFLSGRRETQYF. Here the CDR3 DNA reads TGTGCCAGCAGCTTCCTTAGCGGGAGAAGGGAGACCCAGTACTTC.